This T cell receptor (beta chain) emerged from a study of cytomegalovirus exposure and HLA in healthy donors. Notes on the study in general: Common viral pathogens seemed, in a later analysis, to connect with several of the most significant clusters.

The PCR had 60 Vbeta and 13 Jbeta primers. Sequenced by immunoSEQ multiplex PCR; TCRdb stores in-frame clones only, minus some. The sample includes 120,000 or so clones, less than 85% of them seen just once. V lost 2 bases and J lost 0, with 11 bases in between. The V gene's germline CDR1 is LNHDA and CDR2 SQIVND (reference sequence). This CDR3 has 16 residues. As for this clone: The antigen remains unidentified.

Whereas donors were nominally healthy upon sampling, unrecorded immune exposures were probable. This receptor was taken from a young man in good health and CMV-seronegative. This chain joins TRBV19 and TRBJ1-3; perhaps TRBD1 as D (5 bases). Sequenced sample: PBMCs. CDR3 residues: CASSILDTSSGNTIYF. The CDR3 nucleotides read TGTGCCAGTAGTATATTGGACACCAGCTCTGGAAACACCATATATTTT.